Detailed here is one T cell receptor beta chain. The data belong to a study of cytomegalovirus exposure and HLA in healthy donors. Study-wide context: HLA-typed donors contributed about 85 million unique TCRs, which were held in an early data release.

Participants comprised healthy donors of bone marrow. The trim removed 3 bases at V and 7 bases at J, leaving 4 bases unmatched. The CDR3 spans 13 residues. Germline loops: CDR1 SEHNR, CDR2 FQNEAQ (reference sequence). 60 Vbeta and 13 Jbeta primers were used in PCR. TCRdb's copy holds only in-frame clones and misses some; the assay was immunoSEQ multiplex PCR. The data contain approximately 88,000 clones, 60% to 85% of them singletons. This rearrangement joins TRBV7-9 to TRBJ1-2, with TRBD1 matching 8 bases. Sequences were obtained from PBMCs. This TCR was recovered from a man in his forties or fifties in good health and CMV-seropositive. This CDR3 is CASSFQGASGYTF. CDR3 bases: TGTGCCAGCAGCTTTCAGGGGGCCTCTGGCTACACCTTC.